This T cell receptor beta chain was sequenced in a study of blood T cell repertoires in COVID-19. Overall study context: Samples taken during acute and convalescent COVID-19 were collected in the United States, Italy and Spain. From T cells, B-cell-depleted T cells, or PBMCs came the material, which was cDNA or gDNA.

CDR3 size: 13 residues. V was shortened by 6 bases and J by 1 base, with 9 bases between the two germline ends. Germline values: CDR1 SGHTA, CDR2 FQGTGA. Authors' data handling: Estimates of nucleated cell counts were drawn from the amplification of reference gene primers. Here immunoSEQ multiplex PCR was the method, and the copy in TCRdb shows in-frame clones only, minus some. That table is the source of V, J and clone size, and D and trimming were worked out from the DNA. Among hundreds of thousands of clones, under 90% were seen once, and the ten largest hold approximately 4%. The rearrangement uses TRBV7-3 and TRBJ1-1; D gene unclear. The sample was peripheral blood. The sequence was obtained from an elderly woman with acute or convalescent COVID-19. The DNA of the CDR3 is TGTGCCAGCAGATTTAGCGAGAACACTGAAGCTTTCTTT. Amino acids: CASRFSENTEAFF.